The clone carrying this T cell receptor beta chain was recorded only once. Its target is not known. The V gene's germline CDR1 is MNHEY and CDR2 SMNVEV (reference sequence). The CDR3 is 14 amino acids. Trimming cost V 6 bases and J 2 bases, with 14 bases left between them. Clones were sequenced by immunoSEQ multiplex PCR, and TCRdb holds only the in-frame ones, with some missing. Here the sample spans over 50,000 clones, 89% being singletons. This sample stems from a study of OX40 agonist ivuxolimab in advanced cancers. Study results and caveats: Within 6 weeks, CD4+ and CD8+ blood T cells expanded clonally at 0.1 to 3.0 mg/kg. No determination was made of the antigen specificity of the expanded peripheral T cells. Expanded clones were, on average, more numerous in CD8+ T cells than in CD4+.

The source of this sequence is an adult with an advanced solid tumor such as melanoma, head and neck, liver or kidney cancer. Sample: CD4+ or CD8+ T cells sorted from blood, taken in a trial of the OX40 agonist ivuxolimab. The chain carries TRBV27 and TRBJ2-7, with D maybe TRBD2 (5 bases). The chain's CDR3 is CASSPSSPTYEQYF. CDR3 DNA: TGTGCCAGCAGCCCTAGCAGCCCAACCTACGAGCAGTACTTC.